The 22 T cell receptor beta chains below were found in one sample sequenced in a study of Ad26.COV2.S vaccination and SARS-CoV-2 variants. The treatment was: around 19 received Ad26.COV2.S at low or high dose, single or two shots; roughly five received placebo; per-sample allocation not given. Samples analyzed were those drawn on day 63 after the first vaccine or placebo injection. Some clones are missing from TCRdb's copy, which holds only in-frame ones; the method was immunoSEQ multiplex PCR. The data show some 350,000 clones, about 90% seen once. The material was peripheral blood, obtained in a trial of Ad26.COV2.S vaccine versus placebo. The receptors derive from a person between 18 and 65 years old who received the Ad26.COV2.S COVID-19 vaccine or a placebo.

This rearrangement joins TRBV5-4 to TRBJ1-5; possible D gene TRBD1, 5 bases. This CDR3 spans 14 amino acids. The V and J ends lost 1 base and 5 bases respectively, with 10 bases between them. Germline V gene data show CDR1 as SGHNT and CDR2 as YYREEE (reference sequence). Written as DNA, the CDR3 is TGTGCCAGCAGCTTGTGGGGGGGGGATCAGCCCCAGCATTTT. This encodes CASSLWGGDQPQHF.

V is TRBV4-3 and J is TRBJ2-6, with D perhaps TRBD2 (5 bases). V dropped 2 bases and J dropped 4 bases, with 9 bases sitting between them. This CDR3 spans 15 amino acids. Per the germline V gene, CDR1 is LGHNA and CDR2 is YSLEER. This CDR3 reads CASSQIPGGANVLTF. The CDR3 coding sequence is TGCGCCAGCAGCCAAATCCCGGGGGGGGCCAACGTCCTGACTTTC.

This rearrangement joins TRBV7-2 to TRBJ2-2; D is unclear. With 5 bases removed from V and 6 bases from J, the gap between germline ends came to 10 bases. This CDR3 contains 13 residues. The germline V gene encodes CDR1 SGHTA and CDR2 FQGNSA. Written as DNA, the CDR3 is TGTGCCAGCAGCCCTAATTTCGCCGGGGAGCTGTTTTTT. Translation: CASSPNFAGELFF. The full variable domain, completed using reference TRBV7-2 and TRBJ2-2, is GAGVSQSPSNKVTEKGKDVELRCDPISGHTALYWYRQSLGQGLEFLIYFQGNSAPDKSGLPSDRFSAERTGGSVSTLTIQRTQQEDSAVYLCASSPNFAGELFFGEGSRLTVL.

This rearrangement joins TRBV7-3 to TRBJ2-5; D unclear. V was trimmed by 2 bases and J by 1 base, leaving 5 bases between them. The CDR3 length is 13 residues. Germline lookup yields CDR1 SGHTA and CDR2 FQGTGA. For the CDR3, the DNA is TGTGCCAGCAGCTTAGCCCCCCAAGAGACCCAGTACTTC. Protein product: CASSLAPQETQYF.

The chain joins TRBV6-2 or TRBV6-3 to TRBJ1-2, with 9 positions matching TRBD1. Germline CDR1 and CDR2: MNHEY and SVGEGT. This CDR3 comprises 15 residues. The ends lost 4 bases at V and 5 bases at J; junction bases unmatched: 8. The CDR3 nucleotides read TGTGCCAGCAGTTCCCGGGACAGGGCCCGATATGGCTACACCTTC. Protein sequence: CASSSRDRARYGYTF.

This chain connects TRBV6-5 to TRBJ1-2, with 7 nucleotides matching TRBD1. This CDR3 is built from 14 residues. Germline CDR1 reads MNHEY; CDR2 reads SVGAGI. Losses at the gene ends were 4 bases for V and 8 bases for J; bases not matched to a gene: 10. The CDR3 loop is CASSSPTGVEGYTF. CDR3 DNA: TGTGCCAGCAGTTCCCCTACAGGGGTTGAAGGCTACACCTTC.

This clone was seen only once. This sequence joins TRBV12-3 or TRBV12-4 and TRBJ1-1, with a possible D match to TRBD1 (6 bases). CDR3 size: 12 residues. The V and J ends lost 5 bases and 4 bases respectively, with 8 bases between them. CDR3 coding DNA: TGTGCCAGCAGTACAGGGACCACTGAAGCTTTCTTT. Translating it yields CASSTGTTEAFF.

V gene TRBV7-9 combines with J gene TRBJ2-3, with TRBD1 as a possible D gene (5 bases). Germline CDR1 SEHNR, CDR2 FQNEAQ (reference sequence). V was trimmed by 1 base and J by 8 bases, leaving 16 bases between them. This CDR3 contains 15 residues. CDR3 protein: CASSLVFGAPGTQYF. In nucleotides, the CDR3 is TGTGCCAGCAGCTTAGTGTTTGGGGCGCCGGGTACGCAGTATTTT.

The gene calls are TRBV19 and TRBJ1-1; 7 bases match TRBD1. Trimming took 10 bases from V and 5 from J; bases not matched to a gene: 19. The length of the CDR3 is 16 residues. CDR1 is LNHDA and CDR2 is SQIVND in the germline V gene (reference sequence). The DNA of the CDR3 is TGTGCCACCGGGGTACAGGGGTTATTCGGTGGGACTGAAGCTTTCTTT. This sequence encodes CATGVQGLFGGTEAFF.

This chain uses TRBV19 with TRBJ2-7; TRBD1 might be the D (6 bases). CDR3 length equals 14 residues. Per germline, CDR1 LNHDA and CDR2 SQIVND (reference sequence). The V end lost 5 bases, the J end lost 2 bases, and 13 bases lay between the germline ends. The CDR3 here is CASSSRTDAYEQYF. Written as DNA, the CDR3 is TGTGCCAGTAGTTCTCGGACAGATGCCTACGAGCAGTACTTC.

The table lists this clone with a few counts. Other DNA sequences in the sample encode the same CDR3. The chain carries TRBV5-4 and TRBJ1-1, with no clear D. The CDR3 contains 11 residues. V lost 5 bases to trimming and J lost 0 bases, with 2 bases between them. Germline CDR1 and CDR2: SGHNT and YYREEE (reference sequence). The CDR3 reads CASSLNTEAFF. DNA for the CDR3: TGTGCCAGCAGTTTGAACACTGAAGCTTTCTTT.

The gene calls are TRBV19 and TRBJ1-2; 8 nucleotides align to TRBD1. V shed 3 bases, J shed 7 bases, and the junction held 10 bases outside the gene matches. The CDR3 consists of 15 residues. Germline lookup yields CDR1 LNHDA and CDR2 SQIVND (reference sequence). The DNA for the CDR3 is TGTGCCAGTAGTATGGGCCCCGTTACAGGGGGTGGCTACACCTTC. Protein sequence: CASSMGPVTGGGYTF.

The J gene is TRBJ2-1, the V gene TRBV7-9, with 14 positions matching TRBD2. This CDR3 comprises 17 residues. Trimming took 5 bases from V and 8 from J; bases not matched to a gene: 11. CDR1 and CDR2 (germline): SEHNR, FQNEAQ (reference sequence). The CDR3 DNA reads TGTGCCAGCAGCCCCCGACTAGCGGGAGGGCCGGGGGATGAGCAGTTCTTC. This sequence encodes CASSPRLAGGPGDEQFF. Supplemented by reference TRBV7-9 and TRBJ2-1, the full variable domain reads DTGVSQNPRHKITKRGQNVTFRCDPISEHNRLYWYRQTLGQGPEFLTYFQNEAQLEKSRLLSDRFSAERPKGSFSTLEIQRTEQGDSAMYLCASSPRLAGGPGDEQFFGPGTRLTVL.

The rearrangement links TRBV9 to TRBJ2-5; D is uncertain. CDR1 is SGDLS, CDR2 YYNGEE, per germline. V shed 2 bases and J shed 5 bases, with 13 bases lying between them. CDR3 length equals 14 residues. The CDR3 DNA follows: TGTGCCAGCAGCGTTATCCCCTCCGGGGAGACCCAGTACTTC. Protein: CASSVIPSGETQYF. Full variable domain (remainder filled in from reference TRBV9 and TRBJ2-5): DSGVTQTPKHLITATGQRVTLRCSPRSGDLSVYWYQQSLDQGLQFLIQYYNGEERAKGNILERFSAQQFPDLHSELNLSSLELGDSALYFCASSVIPSGETQYFGPGTRLLVL.

This chain uses TRBV11-2 with TRBJ2-5; D remains ambiguous. CDR1 and CDR2 (germline): SGHAT, FQNNGV. The V end lost 2 bases, the J end lost 4 bases, and 2 bases lay between the germline ends. This CDR3 spans 11 amino acids. The CDR3 sequence: CASSLRETQYF. The CDR3 bases are TGTGCCAGCAGCTTACGAGAGACCCAGTACTTC.

This chain links TRBV6-1 with TRBJ1-5; no clear D. Germline V gives CDR1 MNHNS, CDR2 SASEGT. Trimming removed 1 base at V and 0 bases at J, with 16 bases between. The CDR3 covers 18 residues. The CDR3 bases are TGTGCCAGCAGTGAAGATATAGTGCCAGCGTATAGCAATCAGCCCCAGCATTTT. Encoded protein: CASSEDIVPAYSNQPQHF.

CDR3 sequence (DNA): TGCAGCGTTGGCGAGTTGGCGGGAGGGTCCACAGATACGCAGTATTTT. This encodes CSVGELAGGSTDTQYF. This chain connects TRBV29-1 to TRBJ2-3, with 9 bases aligning to TRBD2. This CDR3 spans 16 amino acids. Germline CDR1 reads SQVTM; CDR2 reads ANQGSEA. V lost 4 bases, J lost 2 bases, and 10 bases stayed unmatched.

The CDR3 is CASSLGATGYGYTF. The CDR3 nucleotides read TGTGCCAGCAGCTTAGGGGCGACAGGCTATGGCTACACCTTC. The chain carries TRBV7-9 and TRBJ1-2; D might be TRBD1 (6 bases). The CDR3 runs to 14 residues. V lost 1 base to trimming and J lost 4 bases, with 10 bases between them. Germline assignment: CDR1 SEHNR and CDR2 FQNEAQ (reference sequence).

The V and J genes are TRBV21-1 and TRBJ1-2; the DNA was not compared with TRBD1, the D call given in the table. TRBV21-1 has pseudogene status. This CDR3 contains 17 residues. The DNA of the CDR3 is TGTGCCAGCAGCAAAGCGATCGGACAGGCCCCCCGGGATGGCTACACCTTC. Its translation: CASSKAIGQAPRDGYTF.

V and J are TRBV27 and TRBJ2-7; D might be TRBD1 (5 bases). Germline CDR1 and CDR2: MNHEY and SMNVEV (reference sequence). The V and J ends lost 3 bases and 5 bases respectively, with 17 bases between them. This CDR3 is 15 amino acids long. The CDR3 bases are TGTGCCAGCAGTTTGGGGCCCAGCCCCCCACACGAGCAGTACGTC. This codes for CASSLGPSPPHEQYV.

J is TRBJ1-5 and V is TRBV19; 8 bases match TRBD1. Germline lookup yields CDR1 LNHDA and CDR2 SQIVND (reference sequence). J gave up 2 bases and V 8 bases, and 2 bases lay outside the gene matches. The CDR3 length is 13 residues. The CDR3 coding sequence is TGTGCCAGTGCGGGACAGGGCAATCAGCCCCAGCATTTT. This sequence encodes CASAGQGNQPQHF. The complete variable domain, with remaining parts taken from reference TRBV19 and TRBJ1-5, reads DGGITQSPKYLFRKEGQNVTLSCEQNLNHDAMYWYRQDPGQGLRLIYYSQIVNDFQKGDIAEGYSVSREKKESFPLTVTSAQKNPTAFYLCASAGQGNQPQHFGDGTRLSIL.

This chain connects TRBV19 to TRBJ1-4, with D unresolved. The V end lost 10 bases, the J end lost 7 bases, and 16 bases lay between the germline ends. The CDR3 sequence is 13 residues long. In germline, CDR1 is LNHDA, CDR2 SQIVND (reference sequence). CDR3 DNA sequence: TGTGCCACCCTTCGGGGAAAGGGTGAAAAACTGTTTTTT. Its translation: CATLRGKGEKLFF.